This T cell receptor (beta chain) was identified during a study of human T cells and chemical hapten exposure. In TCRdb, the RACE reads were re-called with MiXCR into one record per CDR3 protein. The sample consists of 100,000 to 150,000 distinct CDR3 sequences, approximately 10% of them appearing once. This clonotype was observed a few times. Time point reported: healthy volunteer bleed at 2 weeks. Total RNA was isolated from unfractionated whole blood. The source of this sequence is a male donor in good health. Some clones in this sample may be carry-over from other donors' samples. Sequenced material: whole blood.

In DNA form, the CDR3 reads TGTGCCAGCAACAATGGGGGACAGGGGAAAGGGTATGGCTACACCTTC. Its translation is CASNNGGQGKGYGYTF. This chain uses TRBV6-6 with TRBJ1-2; 10 bases map to TRBD1. The CDR3 totals 16 residues. V shed 7 bases and J 5 bases; nucleotides not matched to a gene: 13. From germline, CDR1 is MNHNY and CDR2 SVGAGI (reference sequence).